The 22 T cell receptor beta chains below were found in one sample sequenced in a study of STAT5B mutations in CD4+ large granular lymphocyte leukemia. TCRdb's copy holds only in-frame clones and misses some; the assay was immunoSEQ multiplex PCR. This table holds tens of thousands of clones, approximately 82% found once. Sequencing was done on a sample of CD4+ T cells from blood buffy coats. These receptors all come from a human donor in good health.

CDR3 nucleotide sequence: TGTGCCAGCAGCTTGACCGGGACTAGAGAGACCCAGTACTTC. This sequence encodes CASSLTGTRETQYF. The chain couples TRBV5-8 to TRBJ2-5; 8 nucleotides agree with TRBD2. The CDR3 spans 14 residues. CDR1 and CDR2 from the germline V gene are SGHTS and YDEGEE. V lost 1 base to trimming and J lost 4 bases; unmatched junction nucleotides: 3.

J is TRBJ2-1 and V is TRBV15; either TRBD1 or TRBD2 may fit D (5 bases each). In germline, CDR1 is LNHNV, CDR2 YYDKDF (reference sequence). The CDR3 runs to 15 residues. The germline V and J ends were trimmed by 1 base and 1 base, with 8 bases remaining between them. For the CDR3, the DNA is TGTGCCACCAGCAGAGTTGGGGGTTCCTACAATGAGCAGTTCTTC. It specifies CATSRVGGSYNEQFF. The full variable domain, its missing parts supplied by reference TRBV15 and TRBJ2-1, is DAMVIQNPRYQVTQFGKPVTLSCSQTLNHNVMYWYQQKSSQAPKLLFHYYDKDFNNEADTPDNFQSRRPNTSFCFLDIRSPGLGDTAMYLCATSRVGGSYNEQFFGPGTRLTVL.

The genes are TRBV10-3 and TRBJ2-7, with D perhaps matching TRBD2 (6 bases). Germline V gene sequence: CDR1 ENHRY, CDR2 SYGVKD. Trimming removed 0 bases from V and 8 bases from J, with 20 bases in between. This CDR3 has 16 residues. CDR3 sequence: CAISESSGREAGKQYF. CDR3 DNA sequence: TGTGCCATCAGTGAGTCGAGTGGCAGGGAGGCAGGGAAGCAGTACTTC.

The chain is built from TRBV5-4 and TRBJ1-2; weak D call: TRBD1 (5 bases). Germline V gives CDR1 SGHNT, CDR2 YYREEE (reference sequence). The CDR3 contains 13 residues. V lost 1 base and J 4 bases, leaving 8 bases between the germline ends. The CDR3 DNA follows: TGTGCCAGCAGCTTGTATGGGGCCTATGGCTACACCTTC. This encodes CASSLYGAYGYTF.

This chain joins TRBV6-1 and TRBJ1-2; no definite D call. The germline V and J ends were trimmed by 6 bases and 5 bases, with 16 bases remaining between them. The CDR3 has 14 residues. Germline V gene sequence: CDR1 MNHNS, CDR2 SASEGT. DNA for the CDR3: TGTGCCAGCAGCCACCGGGAGCGCGGGTATGGCTACACCTTC. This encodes CASSHRERGYGYTF.

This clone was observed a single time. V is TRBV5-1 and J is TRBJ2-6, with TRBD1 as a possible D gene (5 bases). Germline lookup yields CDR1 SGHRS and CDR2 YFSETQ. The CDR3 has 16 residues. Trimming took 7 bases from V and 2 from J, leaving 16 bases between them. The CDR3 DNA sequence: TGCGCCAGCTCCCCTCGACAGACCACTGGGGCCAACGTCCTGACTTTC. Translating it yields CASSPRQTTGANVLTF.

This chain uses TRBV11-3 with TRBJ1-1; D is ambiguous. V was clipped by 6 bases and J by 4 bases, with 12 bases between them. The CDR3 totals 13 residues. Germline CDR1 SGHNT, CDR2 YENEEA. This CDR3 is CASSSQRGTEAFF. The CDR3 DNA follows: TGTGCCAGCAGTTCGCAGCGGGGCACTGAAGCTTTCTTT.

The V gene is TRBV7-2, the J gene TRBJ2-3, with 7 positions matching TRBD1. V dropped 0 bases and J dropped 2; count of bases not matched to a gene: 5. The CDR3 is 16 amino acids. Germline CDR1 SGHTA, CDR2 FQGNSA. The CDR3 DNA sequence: TGTGCCAGCAGCTTAGCGGGGCAGGGGGTCACAGATACGCAGTATTTT. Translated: CASSLAGQGVTDTQYF. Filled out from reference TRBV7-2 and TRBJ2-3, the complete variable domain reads GAGVSQSPSNKVTEKGKDVELRCDPISGHTALYWYRQSLGQGLEFLIYFQGNSAPDKSGLPSDRFSAERTGGSVSTLTIQRTQQEDSAVYLCASSLAGQGVTDTQYFGPGTRLTVL.

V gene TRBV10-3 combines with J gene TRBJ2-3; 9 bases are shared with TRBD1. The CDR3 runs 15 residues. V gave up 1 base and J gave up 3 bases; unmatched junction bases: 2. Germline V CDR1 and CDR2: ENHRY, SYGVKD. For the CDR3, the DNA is TGTGCCATCAGTGAGTGGACAGGGGTAACAGATACGCAGTATTTT. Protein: CAISEWTGVTDTQYF.

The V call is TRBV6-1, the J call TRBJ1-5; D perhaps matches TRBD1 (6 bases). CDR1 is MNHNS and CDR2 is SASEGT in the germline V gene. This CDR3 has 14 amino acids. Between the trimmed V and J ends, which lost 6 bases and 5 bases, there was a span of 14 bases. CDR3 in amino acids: CASRGPGQHQPQHF. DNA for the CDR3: TGTGCCAGCAGGGGACCGGGACAACATCAGCCCCAGCATTTT.

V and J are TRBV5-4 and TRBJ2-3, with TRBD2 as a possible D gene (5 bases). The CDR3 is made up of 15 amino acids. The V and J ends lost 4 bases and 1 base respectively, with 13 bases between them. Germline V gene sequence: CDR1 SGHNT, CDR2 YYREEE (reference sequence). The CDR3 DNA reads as TGTGCCAGCAGCCCAGGCCAGAGGGGCACAGATACGCAGTATTTT. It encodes CASSPGQRGTDTQYF. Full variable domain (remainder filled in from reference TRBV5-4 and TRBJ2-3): ETGVTQSPTHLIKTRGQQVTLRCSSQSGHNTVSWYQQALGQGPQFIFQYYREEENGRGNFPPRFSGLQFPNYSSELNVNALELDDSALYLCASSPGQRGTDTQYFGPGTRLTVL.

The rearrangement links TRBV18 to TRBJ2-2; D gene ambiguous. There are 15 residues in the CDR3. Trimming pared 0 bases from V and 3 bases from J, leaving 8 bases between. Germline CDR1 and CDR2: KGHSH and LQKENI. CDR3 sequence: CASSPPKGDTGELFF. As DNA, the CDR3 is TGTGCCAGCTCACCACCGAAGGGTGACACCGGGGAGCTGTTTTTT.

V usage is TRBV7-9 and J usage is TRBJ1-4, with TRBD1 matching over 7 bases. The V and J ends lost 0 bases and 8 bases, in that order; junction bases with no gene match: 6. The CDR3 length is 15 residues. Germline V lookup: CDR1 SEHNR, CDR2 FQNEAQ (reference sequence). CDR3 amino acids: CASSLAAGGAEKLFF. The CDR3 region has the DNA TGTGCCAGCAGCTTAGCTGCAGGGGGGGCCGAAAAACTGTTTTTT.

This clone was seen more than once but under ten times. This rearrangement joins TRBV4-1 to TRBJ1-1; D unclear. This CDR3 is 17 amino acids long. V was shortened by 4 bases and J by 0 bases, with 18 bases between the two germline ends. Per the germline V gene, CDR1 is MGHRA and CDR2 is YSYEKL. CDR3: CASSPRSSPNVNTEAFF. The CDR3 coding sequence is TGCGCCAGCAGCCCCCGCTCATCGCCAAATGTGAACACTGAAGCTTTCTTT.

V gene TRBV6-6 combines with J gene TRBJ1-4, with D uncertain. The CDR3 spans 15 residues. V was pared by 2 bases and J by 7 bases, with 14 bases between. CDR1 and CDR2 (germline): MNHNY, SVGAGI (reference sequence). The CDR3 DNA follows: TGTGCCAGCAGTTACGGTGGGAGTGGTGGTGAAAAACTGTTTTTT. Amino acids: CASSYGGSGGEKLFF.

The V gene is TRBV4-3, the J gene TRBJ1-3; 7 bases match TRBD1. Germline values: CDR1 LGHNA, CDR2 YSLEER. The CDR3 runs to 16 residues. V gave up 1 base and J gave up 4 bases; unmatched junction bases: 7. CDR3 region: CASSQGPTGSGNTIYF. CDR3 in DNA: TGCGCCAGCAGCCAAGGACCGACAGGGTCAGGAAACACCATATATTTT.

The CDR3 DNA reads TGTGCCAGCAGCATGGGCTTGCTTAGGGCCCGAAGGGCAGGGACCACCGGGGAGCTGTTTTTT. Protein product: CASSMGLLRARRAGTTGELFF. This chain connects TRBV21-1 to TRBJ2-2. TRBV21-1 is labeled a pseudogene. The CDR3 is 21 amino acids.

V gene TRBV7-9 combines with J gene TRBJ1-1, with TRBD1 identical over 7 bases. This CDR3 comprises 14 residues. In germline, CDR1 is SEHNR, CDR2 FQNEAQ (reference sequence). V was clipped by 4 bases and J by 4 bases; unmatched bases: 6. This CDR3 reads CASSSQGSITEAFF. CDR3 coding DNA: TGTGCCAGCAGCTCACAGGGGAGTATCACTGAAGCTTTCTTT.

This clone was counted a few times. In DNA form, the CDR3 reads TGTGCCAGCAGCCTAGGACACGACTCTGGAAACACCATATATTTT. Protein sequence: CASSLGHDSGNTIYF. This chain joins TRBV6-1 and TRBJ1-3; TRBD1 might be the D (5 bases). Trimming shortened V by 6 bases and J by 0 bases, and 12 bases separated the two germline ends. CDR1 is MNHNS, CDR2 SASEGT, per germline. This CDR3 has 15 amino acids.

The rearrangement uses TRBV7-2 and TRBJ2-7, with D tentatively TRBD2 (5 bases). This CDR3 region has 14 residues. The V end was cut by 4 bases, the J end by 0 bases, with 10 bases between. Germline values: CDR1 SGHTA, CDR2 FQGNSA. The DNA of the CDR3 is TGTGCCAGCAGCTCAGGACTTACCTCCTACGAGCAGTACTTC. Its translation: CASSSGLTSYEQYF.

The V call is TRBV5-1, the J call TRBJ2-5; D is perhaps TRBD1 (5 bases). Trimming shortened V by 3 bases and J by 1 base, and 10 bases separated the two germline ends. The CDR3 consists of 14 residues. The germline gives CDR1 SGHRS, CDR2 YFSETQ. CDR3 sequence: CASSSTDTQETQYF. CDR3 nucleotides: TGCGCCAGCAGCTCCACGGACACCCAAGAGACCCAGTACTTC.

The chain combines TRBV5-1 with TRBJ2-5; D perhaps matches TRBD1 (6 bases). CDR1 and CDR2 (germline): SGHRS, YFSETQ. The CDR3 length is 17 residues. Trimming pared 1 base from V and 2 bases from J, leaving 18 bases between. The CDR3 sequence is CASSLLVRGIGQETQYF. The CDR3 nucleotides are TGCGCCAGCAGCTTGCTCGTCAGGGGAATAGGACAAGAGACCCAGTACTTC.